The 15 T cell receptor beta chains below were found in one sample sequenced in a study of response to subunit inactivated influenza vaccine. TCRdb ran MiXCR on the RT-PCR reads and lists one entry per CDR3 protein. This table has about 650,000 distinct CDR3 sequences, 15% to 18% appearing once. The sequenced sample was PBMCs from blood, obtained 11 to 12 days after vaccination. The receptors here all came from a man between 50 and 59 years old who received an inactivated influenza vaccine.

This clonotype was counted at least ten times. This chain links TRBV20-1 with TRBJ2-7; 8 bases line up with TRBD1. V lost 2 bases to trimming and J lost 7 bases; unmatched junction nucleotides: 10. The CDR3 extends over 14 amino acids. The V gene's germline CDR1 is DFQATT and CDR2 SNEGSKA (reference sequence). The CDR3 spells CSARKLQGAGEQYF. The CDR3 DNA sequence: TGCAGTGCTAGAAAGTTGCAGGGGGCGGGAGAGCAGTACTTC.

This clonotype appeared a few times. The gene calls are TRBV20-1 and TRBJ2-7; D gene ambiguous. The V end was cut by 6 bases, the J end by 1 base, with 16 bases between. The CDR3 is made up of 14 amino acids. Germline V gene sequence: CDR1 DFQATT, CDR2 SNEGSKA (reference sequence). The CDR3 bases are TGCAGTGCACCTTCCAGACTGGGATCCTACGAGCAGTACTTC. Translated, it gives CSAPSRLGSYEQYF.

The chain employs TRBV4-1 and TRBJ2-7; D is possibly TRBD1 (5 bases). V gave up 4 bases and J gave up 7 bases, with 17 bases separating them. CDR1 and CDR2 (germline): MGHRA, YSYEKL. This CDR3 has 14 amino acids. CDR3 protein: CASSPWEGALEQYF. The CDR3 region has the DNA TGCGCCAGCAGCCCCTGGGAAGGGGCCTTAGAGCAGTACTTC.

The rearrangement joins TRBV28 to TRBJ1-1, with a weak D call TRBD1 (6 bases). The V gene lost 2 bases and the J gene lost 3 bases, with 7 bases spanning the gap. Germline CDR1 reads MDHEN; CDR2 reads SYDVKM. CDR3 length: 13 residues. CDR3 DNA sequence: TGTGCCAGCAGTTTAAGGACAGACACTGAAGCTTTCTTT. The encoded protein is CASSLRTDTEAFF.

The sample holds a few counts of this clonotype. A much larger clone lies a single base off, so this may be a read error. The gene calls are TRBV7-9 and TRBJ2-3, with D unresolved. This CDR3 region has 13 residues. Trimming removed 0 bases from V and 3 bases from J, with 4 bases in between. Germline CDR1 reads SEHNR; CDR2 reads FQNEAQ (reference sequence). As DNA, the CDR3 is TGTGCCAGCAGCTTAGCGGAAACAGATACGCAGTATTTT. This encodes CASSLAETDTQYF.

The chain recombines TRBV27 with TRBJ2-1; D not resolved. Trimming pared 0 bases from V and 0 bases from J, leaving 12 bases between. This CDR3 contains 17 residues. Germline V gives CDR1 MNHEY, CDR2 SMNVEV (reference sequence). CDR3 in amino acids: CASSLSYRARSYNEQFF. The CDR3 nucleotides are TGTGCCAGCAGTTTATCGTATAGGGCCCGCTCCTACAATGAGCAGTTCTTC.

This clonotype was seen a handful of times. The CDR3: CASSVLAGVGTGELFF. The DNA of the CDR3 is TGTGCCAGCAGCGTGCTAGCGGGGGTCGGCACCGGGGAGCTGTTTTTT. The V gene is TRBV9, the J gene TRBJ2-2; 10 positions agree with TRBD2. Trimming took 2 bases from V and 4 from J; bases not matched to a gene: 5. Per germline, CDR1 SGDLS and CDR2 YYNGEE. This CDR3 has 16 amino acids.

This chain uses TRBV6-2 or TRBV6-3 with TRBJ2-7; D not resolved. The CDR3 runs to 11 residues. The V and J ends lost 8 bases and 7 bases respectively, with 12 bases between them. Germline CDR1 is MNHEY and CDR2 is SVGEGT. The CDR3 loop is CASGLAFEQYF. The CDR3 DNA is TGTGCCAGCGGCTTAGCCTTTGAGCAGTACTTC.

There are a few counts of this clonotype. V and J are TRBV20-1 and TRBJ2-3; TRBD2 aligns across 11 bases. Trimming took 8 bases from V and 4 from J; bases not matched to a gene: 8. Germline loops: CDR1 DFQATT, CDR2 SNEGSKA (reference sequence). The CDR3 has 14 residues. CDR3 nucleotide sequence: TGCAGTCACCATAGCGGGAGGGCCCCAGATACGCAGTATTTT. It translates to CSHHSGRAPDTQYF.

This clonotype appeared a single time. The CDR3 protein is CASSLRQGGNEQFF. DNA of the CDR3: TGTGCCAGCAGTTTACGACAGGGGGGCAATGAGCAGTTCTTC. V and J are TRBV27 and TRBJ2-1; 9 nucleotides align to TRBD1. J gave up 6 bases and V 2 bases, and 2 bases lay outside the gene matches. CDR3 length: 14 residues. The germline CDR1 and CDR2 sequences are MNHEY and SMNVEV (reference sequence).

V usage is TRBV7-9 and J usage is TRBJ2-5, with D perhaps TRBD1 (6 bases). Germline V CDR1 and CDR2: SEHNR, FQNEAQ (reference sequence). Trimming took 6 bases from V and 2 from J, leaving 16 bases between them. The CDR3 is 15 amino acids. The CDR3 is CASSQGHKRQETQYF. The DNA of the CDR3 is TGTGCCAGCAGTCAGGGACACAAAAGACAAGAGACCCAGTACTTC.

This chain links TRBV6-5 with TRBJ2-5, with 8 nucleotides matching TRBD1. The CDR3 is 16 residues long. V shed 4 bases, J shed 5 bases, and the junction held 12 bases outside the gene matches. CDR1 is MNHEY, CDR2 SVGAGI, per germline. The CDR3 is CASSSDRVFFSETQYF. The DNA for the CDR3 is TGTGCCAGCAGTTCGGACAGGGTTTTTTTTTCGGAGACCCAGTACTTC.

This clonotype was detected only a few times. The V gene is TRBV4-1, the J gene TRBJ1-6; D is unresolved. CDR3 length: 15 amino acids. From germline, CDR1 is MGHRA and CDR2 YSYEKL. Trimming pared 5 bases from V and 4 bases from J, leaving 12 bases between. Here the CDR3 reads CASSAQISYNSPLHF. The CDR3 DNA is TGCGCCAGCAGCGCTCAGATATCGTATAATTCACCCCTCCACTTT.

The V and J genes are TRBV20-1 and TRBJ2-1; the match to TRBD2 covers 8 bases. Germline CDR1 is DFQATT and CDR2 is SNEGSKA (reference sequence). The trim removed 2 bases at V and 4 bases at J, leaving 4 bases unmatched. The CDR3 loop spans 14 amino acids. CDR3 region: CSARLAGLYNEQFF. The DNA for the CDR3 is TGCAGTGCTAGACTAGCGGGCCTTTACAATGAGCAGTTCTTC.

The sample holds a few counts of this clonotype. V usage is TRBV6-2 or TRBV6-3 and J usage is TRBJ2-1; perhaps TRBD1 as D (8 bases). The germline V gene has CDR1 MNHEY and CDR2 SVGEGT. The CDR3 has 21 residues. The germline V and J ends were trimmed by 6 bases and 2 bases, with 32 bases remaining between them. This chain's CDR3 is CASSRMDRETSPKRTYNEQFF. The CDR3 nucleotides are TGTGCCAGCAGCCGAATGGACAGGGAGACTAGCCCAAAAAGGACCTACAATGAGCAGTTCTTC.